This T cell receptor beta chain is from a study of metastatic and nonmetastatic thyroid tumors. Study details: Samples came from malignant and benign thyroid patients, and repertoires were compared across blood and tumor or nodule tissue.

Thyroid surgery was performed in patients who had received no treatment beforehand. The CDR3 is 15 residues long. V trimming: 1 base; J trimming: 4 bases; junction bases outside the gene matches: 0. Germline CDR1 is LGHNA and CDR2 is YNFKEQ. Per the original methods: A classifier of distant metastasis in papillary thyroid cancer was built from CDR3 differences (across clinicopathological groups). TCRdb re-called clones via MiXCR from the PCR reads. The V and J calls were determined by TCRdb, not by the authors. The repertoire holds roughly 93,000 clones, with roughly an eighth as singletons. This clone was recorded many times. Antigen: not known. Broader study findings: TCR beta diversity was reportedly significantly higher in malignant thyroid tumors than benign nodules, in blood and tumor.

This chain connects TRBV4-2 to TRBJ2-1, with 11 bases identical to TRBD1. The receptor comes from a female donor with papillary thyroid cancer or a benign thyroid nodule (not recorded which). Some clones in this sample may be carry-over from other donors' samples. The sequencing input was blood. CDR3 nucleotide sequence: TGTGCCAGCAGCCAAGGGGACAGGGGGTACAATGAGCAGTTCTTC. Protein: CASSQGDRGYNEQFF.